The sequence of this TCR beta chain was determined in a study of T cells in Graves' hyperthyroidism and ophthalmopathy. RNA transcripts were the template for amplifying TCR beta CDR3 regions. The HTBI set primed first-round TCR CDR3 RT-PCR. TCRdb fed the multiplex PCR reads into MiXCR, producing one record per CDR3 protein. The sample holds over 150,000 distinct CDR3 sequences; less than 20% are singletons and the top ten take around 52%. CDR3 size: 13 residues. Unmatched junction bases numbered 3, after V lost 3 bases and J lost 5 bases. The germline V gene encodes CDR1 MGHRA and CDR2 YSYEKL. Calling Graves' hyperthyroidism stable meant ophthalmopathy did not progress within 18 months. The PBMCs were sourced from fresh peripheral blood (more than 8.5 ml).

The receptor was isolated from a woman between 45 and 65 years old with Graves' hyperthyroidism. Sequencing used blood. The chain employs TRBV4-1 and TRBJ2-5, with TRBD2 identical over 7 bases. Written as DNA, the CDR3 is TGCGCCAGCAGCCAGGGGAGGGTTGAGACCCAGTACTTC. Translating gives CASSQGRVETQYF.